This passage covers 8 T cell receptor beta chains from one sample sequenced in a study of patients and donors after allogeneic stem cell transplantation. MiXCR, run by TCRdb on the RT-PCR reads, gives a single entry per CDR3 protein. Altogether about a million distinct CDR3 sequences are present, more than 15% being singletons, with the ten largest covering 5% to 6.5%. Sequencing used blood, either unsorted or a sorted T cell fraction (not recorded which). These TCRs come from a human donor who was either an allogeneic HSCT recipient or a stem cell or donor lymphocyte infusion donor (not recorded which). It is not recorded whose cells these are; they may come from a transplant donor.

This chain uses TRBV5-4 with TRBJ2-1; 8 positions match TRBD2. V was pared by 3 bases and J by 2 bases, with 7 bases of the junction left unmatched. This CDR3 is 16 amino acids long. The V gene's germline CDR1 is SGHNT and CDR2 YYREEE (reference sequence). The CDR3: CASSSRGGVTYNEQFF. CDR3 sequence (DNA): TGTGCCAGCAGCTCCCGGGGGGGAGTTACCTACAATGAGCAGTTCTTC.

V usage is TRBV7-9 and J usage is TRBJ2-7, with D hard to call. Germline assignment: CDR1 SEHNR and CDR2 FQNEAQ (reference sequence). The length of the CDR3 is 14 residues. Trimming cost V 4 bases and J 3 bases, with 13 bases left between them. This chain's CDR3 is CASSYRRPIYEQYF. DNA for the CDR3: TGTGCCAGCAGCTACCGGAGACCAATCTACGAGCAGTACTTC.

CDR3 bases: TGCAGTGCTAGAGATACGGCAGGGGTCTACGAGCAGTACTTC. Residues: CSARDTAGVYEQYF. The V call is TRBV20-1, the J call TRBJ2-7; TRBD1 might be the D (6 bases). This CDR3 comprises 14 residues. Trimming cost V 0 bases and J 3 bases, with 12 bases left between them. Germline CDR1 and CDR2: DFQATT and SNEGSKA (reference sequence).

The J gene is TRBJ1-1, the V gene TRBV18; 7 positions match TRBD1. The CDR3 has 15 residues. Germline-derived CDR1 and CDR2 are KGHSH and LQKENI. Unmatched junction bases numbered 8, after V lost 4 bases and J lost 3 bases. CDR3 DNA sequence: TGTGCCAGCTCACTGACGGGACAGCCTCACACTGAAGCTTTCTTT. Its protein is CASSLTGQPHTEAFF.

The rearrangement links TRBV12-3 or TRBV12-4 to TRBJ1-2, with a tentative D call TRBD1 (6 bases). The CDR3 length is 12 residues. V gave up 5 bases and J gave up 7 bases, with 11 bases separating them. For the CDR3, the DNA is TGTGCCAGCAGTGAACAGGGAATTGGCTACACCTTC. The encoded protein is CASSEQGIGYTF.

This sequence joins TRBV12-3 or TRBV12-4 and TRBJ2-7; TRBD2 aligns across 11 bases. J was trimmed by 0 bases and V by 6 bases; bases with no gene match: 4. This CDR3 is 15 amino acids long. This chain's CDR3 is CASRAGTSGSYEQYF. The CDR3 DNA is TGTGCCAGCAGGGCCGGGACTAGCGGCTCCTACGAGCAGTACTTC.

The chain links TRBV2 to TRBJ2-5; D remains ambiguous. The CDR3 covers 13 residues. V lost 6 bases, J lost 3 bases, and 11 bases lay in between. The germline V gene encodes CDR1 SNHLY and CDR2 FYNNEI. Here the CDR3 DNA reads TGTGCCAGCAGACCTCGACCCAAAGAGACCCAGTACTTC. As protein: CASRPRPKETQYF.

This clonotype has just a few counts. V usage is TRBV10-3 and J usage is TRBJ2-6; no reliable D call. The CDR3 consists of 13 residues. Germline CDR1 is ENHRY and CDR2 is SYGVKD. Trimming left V 6 bases short and J 1 base short, with 4 bases between. The CDR3 spells CAIRASGANVLTF. The CDR3 region has the DNA TGTGCCATCAGAGCTTCTGGGGCCAACGTCCTGACTTTC.